This T cell receptor (beta chain) was identified in a study of T cell repertoires in cytomegalovirus infection. Worth noting for this clonotype: No antigen is known for it.

TCRdb re-analysed the reads in MiXCR, keeping a single row per CDR3 protein. This sample has approximately 97,000 distinct CDR3 sequences, with more than 15% found just once. Study outcomes and limitations: The study found HLA-C-restricted CMV-specific TCR beta clonotypes dominating the ex vivo response. Summed frequency of shared TCR beta families picked out CMV carriers who also had the relevant HLA.

V was pared by 1 base and J by 0 bases, with 21 bases between. The CDR3 totals 19 residues. The germline V gene has CDR1 SGHAT and CDR2 FQDESV (reference sequence). The sample was PBMCs. The receptor's source is a human donor in good health (CMV status not recorded). Some clones in this sample may be carry-over from other donors' samples. The chain joins TRBV11-1 to TRBJ1-1; D uncertain. This CDR3 reads CASSLGFRAQNFMNTEAFF. CDR3 nucleotides: TGTGCCAGCAGCTTAGGATTCCGGGCCCAGAACTTCATGAACACTGAAGCTTTCTTT. The whole variable domain, filled in from reference TRBV11-1 and TRBJ1-1, reads EAEVAQSPRYKITEKSQAVAFWCDPISGHATLYWYRQILGQGPELLVQFQDESVVDDSQLPKDRFSAERLKGVDSTLKIQPAELGDSAMYLCASSLGFRAQNFMNTEAFFGQGTRLTVV.